This entry lists 17 T cell receptor beta chains sequenced from one sample in a study of T cells in Graves' hyperthyroidism and ophthalmopathy. Amplification of TCR beta CDR3 regions used RNA as the template. HTBI primers drove first-round RT-PCR of the TCR CDR3. TCRdb independently ran MiXCR on the multiplex PCR reads; one entry per CDR3 protein. The sample lists approximately 600,000 distinct CDR3 sequences, around 20% occurring once. The specimen was blood. These receptors all stem from a man aged 25-45 years with Graves' ophthalmopathy.

A note on this clonotype: Being one base from a much bigger clone, this may be a read error. The rearrangement joins TRBV28 to TRBJ1-5; TRBD1 aligns across 10 bases. CDR3 size: 15 residues. CDR1 is MDHEN and CDR2 is SYDVKM in the germline V gene. Trimming at V came to 11 bases and at J to 2 bases, leaving 9 bases not matched to a gene. CDR3 amino acids: CAGTETGGGNQPQHF. For the CDR3, the DNA is TGTGCCGGCACCGAGACAGGGGGCGGCAATCAGCCCCAGCATTTT.

At least ten counts were recorded for this clonotype. The chain combines TRBV28 with TRBJ2-7, with 8 bases lining up with TRBD2. The length of the CDR3 is 17 residues. Germline V lookup: CDR1 MDHEN, CDR2 SYDVKM. With 6 bases clipped from V and 0 bases from J, the junction kept 13 bases outside the gene matches. CDR3 protein: CASSHQGAGVSSYEQYF. CDR3 coding DNA: TGTGCCAGCAGCCACCAGGGAGCGGGGGTTAGCTCCTACGAGCAGTACTTC.

CDR3 DNA: TGTGCCAGCTCACCGGACATCCACTCTGGAAACACCATATATTTT. Amino acid sequence: CASSPDIHSGNTIYF. This chain links TRBV18 with TRBJ1-3; maybe TRBD1 (5 bases). The V and J ends lost 3 bases and 0 bases respectively, with 9 bases between them. CDR3 length equals 15 residues. Germline CDR1 KGHSH, CDR2 LQKENI.

CDR3 in amino acids: CASSSKEQGVGYTF. The CDR3 DNA sequence: TGTGCCAGCAGCTCGAAAGAACAGGGGGTTGGCTACACCTTC. The chain is built from TRBV7-9 and TRBJ1-2, with 8 bases aligning to TRBD1. Germline values: CDR1 SEHNR, CDR2 FQNEAQ (reference sequence). The V and J ends lost 4 bases and 7 bases, in that order; junction bases with no gene match: 8. This CDR3 region has 14 residues.

This clonotype was counted ten times or more. This chain connects TRBV5-1 to TRBJ2-1; D may be TRBD2 (7 bases). The CDR3 consists of 12 residues. The germline V gene encodes CDR1 SGHRS and CDR2 YFSETQ. V shed 4 bases and J shed 6 bases, with 8 bases lying between them. The CDR3 nucleotides read TGCGCCAGCAGCAGGGGGGGCAATGAGCAGTTCTTC. Amino acids: CASSRGGNEQFF.

The chain uses TRBV6-1 and TRBJ2-5, with TRBD1 matching 7 bases. V gave up 4 bases and J gave up 2 bases; unmatched junction bases: 10. Germline V gene data show CDR1 as MNHNS and CDR2 as SASEGT. The CDR3 is made up of 16 amino acids. The CDR3 region has the DNA TGTGCCAGCAGTGGAGAGACAGGGTGGGGTCAAGAGACCCAGTACTTC. Its translation: CASSGETGWGQETQYF.

This clonotype was seen many times. V gene TRBV28 combines with J gene TRBJ1-5, with 8 bases identical to TRBD1. This CDR3 is built from 14 residues. The germline V gene encodes CDR1 MDHEN and CDR2 SYDVKM. The ends lost 6 bases at V and 7 bases at J; junction bases unmatched: 8. The chain's CDR3 is CASRSPRDRQPQHF. CDR3 in DNA: TGTGCCAGCAGAAGCCCCAGGGACAGGCAGCCCCAGCATTTT. Complete variable domain (other parts from reference TRBV28 and TRBJ1-5): DVKVTQSSRYLVKRTGEKVFLECVQDMDHENMFWYRQDPGLGLRLIYFSYDVKMKEKGDIPEGYSVSREKKERFSLILESASTNQTSMYLCASRSPRDRQPQHFGDGTRLSIL.

The rearrangement links TRBV20-1 to TRBJ2-2; D is unclear. V dropped 0 bases and J dropped 7 bases, with 3 bases sitting between them. CDR1 and CDR2 (germline): DFQATT, SNEGSKA (reference sequence). The CDR3 is 11 amino acids. The CDR3 DNA reads TGCAGTGCTAGAGATCGCGGGGAGCTGTTTTTT. Its translation is CSARDRGELFF.

This clonotype turned up a few times. The gene calls are TRBV7-9 and TRBJ2-1; TRBD1 matches at 8 bases. This CDR3 contains 16 residues. The junction had 10 bases not matched to a gene; V was cut back by 5 bases and J by 4 bases. Per germline, CDR1 SEHNR and CDR2 FQNEAQ (reference sequence). The CDR3 here is CASSLRQGPFYNEQFF. For the CDR3, the DNA is TGTGCCAGCAGCCTTCGACAGGGGCCATTTTACAATGAGCAGTTCTTC.

Here the CDR3 reads CASSQLRTPYGYTF. The DNA for the CDR3 is TGTGCCAGCAGCCAACTGAGAACACCCTATGGCTACACCTTC. The chain has TRBV14 and TRBJ1-2, with no clear D. Germline values: CDR1 SGHDN, CDR2 FVKESK. Trimming took 2 bases from V and 4 from J, leaving 11 bases between them. This CDR3 region has 14 residues.

The genes are TRBV15 and TRBJ2-1; 7 nucleotides agree with TRBD2. In germline, CDR1 is LNHNV, CDR2 YYDKDF (reference sequence). The CDR3 totals 17 residues. Trimming took 6 bases from V and 2 from J; bases not matched to a gene: 13. Written as DNA, the CDR3 is TGTGCCACCAGGAGCGGGACTCCTCCCTGGGCCTACAATGAGCAGTTCTTC. It specifies CATRSGTPPWAYNEQFF.

The V and J genes are TRBV7-8 and TRBJ2-1, with TRBD2 identical over 7 bases. CDR1 SGHVS and CDR2 FQNEAQ come from the germline V gene. This CDR3 spans 15 amino acids. V gave up 4 bases and J gave up 5 bases; unmatched junction bases: 8. The CDR3: CASSYTGTMHNEQFF. Written as DNA, the CDR3 is TGTGCCAGCAGCTACACCGGGACTATGCACAATGAGCAGTTCTTC.

The J gene is TRBJ2-1, the V gene TRBV11-2, with D possibly called TRBD1 or TRBD2 (6 bases each). Between the trimmed V and J ends, which lost 2 bases and 2 bases, there was a span of 16 bases. Germline V CDR1 and CDR2: SGHAT, FQNNGV. The CDR3 sequence is 17 residues long. The CDR3 nucleotides read TGTGCCAGCAGCTTACAACCGGGGGCAAAAACCTACAATGAGCAGTTCTTC. It is translated as CASSLQPGAKTYNEQFF.

This clonotype was seen repeatedly, ten times or more. The rearrangement links TRBV27 to TRBJ1-1; TRBD1 might be the D (5 bases). CDR1 is MNHEY, CDR2 SMNVEV, per germline (reference sequence). The CDR3 sequence is 18 residues long. V lost 0 bases to trimming and J lost 7 bases, with 24 bases between them. This chain's CDR3 is CASSLSSGLTEPVGEAFF. The CDR3 DNA reads TGTGCCAGCAGTTTATCTTCAGGGCTGACAGAACCTGTCGGTGAAGCTTTCTTT.

The table lists this clonotype with many counts. This chain joins TRBV11-2 and TRBJ2-3; no clear D. CDR3 length equals 16 residues. Germline loops: CDR1 SGHAT, CDR2 FQNNGV. The V end was cut by 5 bases, the J end by 0 bases, with 15 bases between. The CDR3: CASSPYGRRSTDTQYF. Here the CDR3 DNA reads TGTGCCAGCAGCCCATACGGACGGAGAAGCACAGATACGCAGTATTTT.

This clonotype was detected only a few times. The chain has TRBV20-1 and TRBJ1-4; maybe TRBD1 (6 bases). The CDR3 extends over 15 amino acids. Germline V gives CDR1 DFQATT, CDR2 SNEGSKA (reference sequence). Deletions cut 5 bases from V and 6 bases from J, with 19 bases between. The CDR3 DNA reads TGCAGTGCTTTAACTAACAGGGCCTGGGATGAAAAACTGTTTTTT. Protein: CSALTNRAWDEKLFF.

The chain joins TRBV20-1 to TRBJ1-5; D remains ambiguous. CDR1 is DFQATT and CDR2 is SNEGSKA in the germline V gene (reference sequence). The CDR3 totals 12 residues. V lost 3 bases to trimming and J lost 4 bases, with 7 bases between them. In nucleotides, the CDR3 is TGCAGTGCTAGTGTCGCTAATCAGCCCCAGCATTTT. It encodes CSASVANQPQHF.